This T cell receptor beta chain was recorded in a study of T cells in Graves' hyperthyroidism and ophthalmopathy. The sample holds a few counts of this clonotype. The study excluded patients with uncontrolled infection, other autoimmune disease, pregnancy or lactation. Thyroid ultrasound, orbital computed tomography, clinical symptoms, and serum thyroxine and TRAb underpinned diagnoses. This CDR3 spans 12 amino acids. V trimming: 8 bases; J trimming: 6 bases; junction bases outside the gene matches: 2. The germline gives CDR1 SGHTA, CDR2 FQGNSA. Regions amplified from RNA transcripts were the TCR beta CDR3 regions. A first-round RT-PCR of the TCR CDR3 used the HTBI primer set. Via MiXCR, TCRdb re-called the multiplex PCR reads, giving one row per CDR3 protein. The sample has about 350,000 distinct CDR3 sequences, about 14% seen once; the top ten hold 20% to 25%.

Sequenced material: blood. The rearrangement uses TRBV7-2 and TRBJ1-5, with 9 bases fitting TRBD1. The clonotype comes from a woman in her twenties or thirties with Graves' hyperthyroidism. CDR3 region: CASGTGIQPQHF. Written as DNA, the CDR3 is TGTGCCAGCGGGACAGGGATTCAGCCCCAGCATTTT.